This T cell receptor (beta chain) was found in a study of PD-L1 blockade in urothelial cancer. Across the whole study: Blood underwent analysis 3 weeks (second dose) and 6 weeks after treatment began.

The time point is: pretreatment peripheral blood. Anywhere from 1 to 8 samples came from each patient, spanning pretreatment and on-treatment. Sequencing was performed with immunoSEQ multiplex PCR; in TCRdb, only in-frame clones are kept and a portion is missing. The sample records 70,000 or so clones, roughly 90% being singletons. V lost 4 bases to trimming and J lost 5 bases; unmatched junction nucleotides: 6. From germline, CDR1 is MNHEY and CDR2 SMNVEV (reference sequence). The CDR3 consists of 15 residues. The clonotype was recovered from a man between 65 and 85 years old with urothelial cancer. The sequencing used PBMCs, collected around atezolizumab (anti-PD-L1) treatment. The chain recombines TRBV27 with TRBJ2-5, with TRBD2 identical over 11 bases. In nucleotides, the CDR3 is TGTGCCAGCAGTTCCATTAGCGGGAGGGACGAGACCCAGTACTTC. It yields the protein CASSSISGRDETQYF.